The 7 T cell receptor beta chains below all came from one sample that was sequenced in a study of cytotoxic CD8 clonotypes in ibrutinib-treated CLL. Using immunoSEQ multiplex PCR, the repertoire was profiled, and TCRdb retains in-frame clones only, with some absent. This sample carries 4,500 to 6,000 clones, around two thirds of them seen once, and the ten largest clones take approximately 44%. Sequenced here: PBMCs, sampled before ibrutinib treatment. Receptors originate from a human donor with chronic lymphocytic leukemia.

Here the CDR3 DNA reads TGCGCCAGCAGCTTGGATGCGGTTACCTACAATGAGCAGTTCTTC. Translating it yields CASSLDAVTYNEQFF. The chain combines TRBV5-1 with TRBJ2-1, with D uncertain. Per the germline V gene, CDR1 is SGHRS and CDR2 is YFSETQ. The CDR3 is made up of 15 amino acids. V was trimmed by 0 bases and J by 2 bases, leaving 9 bases between them.

In this sample, this clone turned up a few times. The chain joins TRBV5-6 to TRBJ1-5; TRBD1 is a possible D gene (5 bases). The CDR3 sequence is 14 residues long. V lost 1 base and J lost 6, with 11 bases in between. Per germline, CDR1 SGHDT and CDR2 YYEEEE. CDR3 sequence reads: CASSLWQGGQPQHF. The DNA of the CDR3 is TGTGCCAGCAGCTTGTGGCAGGGAGGTCAGCCCCAGCATTTT. Full variable domain (remainder filled in from reference TRBV5-6 and TRBJ1-5): DAGVTQSPTHLIKTRGQQVTLRCSPKSGHDTVSWYQQALGQGPQFIFQYYEEEERQRGNFPDRFSGHQFPNYSSELNVNALLLGDSALYLCASSLWQGGQPQHFGDGTRLSIL.

V is TRBV5-1 and J is TRBJ1-2; 8 positions match TRBD1. The V and J ends lost 4 bases and 6 bases, in that order; junction bases with no gene match: 5. Germline V CDR1 and CDR2: SGHRS, YFSETQ. This CDR3 contains 13 residues. The DNA for the CDR3 is TGCGCCAGCAGCACGACAGGGGACAATGGCTACACCTTC. Protein: CASSTTGDNGYTF.

This chain uses TRBV21-1 with TRBJ1-1; whether TRBD1, the table's D call, matches the DNA was not checked. TRBV21-1 is deemed a pseudogene. This CDR3 is 14 amino acids long. The CDR3 here is CASSCRTIRTEAFF. In DNA, the CDR3 is TGTGCCAGCAGTTGTCGCACAATTCGCACTGAAGCTTTCTTT.

The V and J genes are TRBV6-1 and TRBJ1-4; 8 bases align to TRBD1. V gave up 6 bases and J gave up 5 bases; unmatched junction bases: 5. Germline V gene lookup returns CDR1 MNHNS and CDR2 SASEGT. CDR3 length: 14 amino acids. The CDR3 DNA reads as TGTGCCAGCAGCCTCGGACAGGGCAATGAAAAACTGTTTTTT. The encoded protein is CASSLGQGNEKLFF.

This clone was seen more than once but under ten times. The chain has TRBV27 and TRBJ1-2; no clear D gene. From germline, CDR1 is MNHEY and CDR2 SMNVEV (reference sequence). The CDR3 is made up of 14 amino acids. Trimming shortened V by 1 base and J by 3 bases, and 9 bases separated the two germline ends. CDR3 protein: CASSLFPKDYGYTF. The CDR3 region has the DNA TGTGCCAGCAGTTTATTCCCGAAGGACTATGGCTACACCTTC.

This clone was found a few times. The chain uses TRBV7-9 and TRBJ1-4; 7 nucleotides align to TRBD1. Germline CDR1 reads SEHNR; CDR2 reads FQNEAQ (reference sequence). Germline trimming cut 5 bases from V and 4 bases from J; bases unmatched to any gene: 4. The CDR3 runs 14 residues. CDR3 DNA sequence: TGTGCCAGCAGCCCGACAGGGAATAATGAAAAACTGTTTTTT. Translation: CASSPTGNNEKLFF.